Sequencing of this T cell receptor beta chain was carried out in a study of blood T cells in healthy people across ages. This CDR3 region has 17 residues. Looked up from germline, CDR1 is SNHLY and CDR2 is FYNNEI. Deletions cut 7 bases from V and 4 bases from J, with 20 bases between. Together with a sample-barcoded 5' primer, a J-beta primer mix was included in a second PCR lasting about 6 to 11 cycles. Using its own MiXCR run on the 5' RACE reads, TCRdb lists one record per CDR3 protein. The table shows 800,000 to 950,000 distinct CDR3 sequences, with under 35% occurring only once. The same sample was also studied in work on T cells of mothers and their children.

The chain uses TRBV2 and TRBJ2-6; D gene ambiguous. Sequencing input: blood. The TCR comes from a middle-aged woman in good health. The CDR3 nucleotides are TGTGCCAGCACTATGACCATTTTAACTGGCGGGGCCAACGTCCTGACTTTC. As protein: CASTMTILTGGANVLTF.